The 12 T cell receptor beta chains below come from one sample, sequenced in a study of blood T cells in healthy people across ages. A sample-barcoded 5' primer and a J-beta primer mix were used in a second PCR of roughly 7 to 11 cycles. TCRdb independently ran MiXCR on the 5' RACE reads; one entry per CDR3 protein. The sample yields over 700,000 distinct CDR3 sequences, about 55% seen once. The sequenced sample consisted of blood. The source of these receptors is a man of 80 years or more in good health.

The rearrangement joins TRBV7-9 to TRBJ1-2, with D perhaps TRBD1 (5 bases). Trimming left V 1 base short and J 4 bases short, with 13 bases between. This CDR3 is 15 amino acids long. The germline V gene has CDR1 SEHNR and CDR2 FQNEAQ (reference sequence). In nucleotides, the CDR3 is TGTGCCAGCAGCTTAGGAGACAGCCTGATCTATGGCTACACCTTC. It specifies CASSLGDSLIYGYTF.

The V and J genes are TRBV15 and TRBJ2-5; TRBD2 is a possible D gene (6 bases). V shed 5 bases and J shed 5 bases, with 18 bases lying between them. The germline CDR1 and CDR2 sequences are LNHNV and YYDKDF (reference sequence). The CDR3 spans 15 residues. The CDR3 spells CATSGGRTPQETQYF. The CDR3 DNA reads TGTGCCACCAGCGGTGGGAGGACACCTCAGGAGACCCAGTACTTC.

This chain joins TRBV29-1 and TRBJ1-2; D gene uncertain. Deletions cut 5 bases from V and 3 bases from J, with 46 bases between. There are 24 residues in the CDR3. Germline assignment: CDR1 SQVTM and CDR2 ANQGSEA. Here the CDR3 DNA reads TGCAGCGTTCCGGGGATATCAAAAAGAGCGGGTCCCCTATCGGTCCTCGGTCGGGACTATGGCTACACCTTC. Translating gives CSVPGISKRAGPLSVLGRDYGYTF. Based on the CDR3 plus reference TRBV29-1 and TRBJ1-2, the full variable domain is SAVISQKPSRDICQRGTSLTIQCQVDSQVTMMFWYRQQPGQSLTLIATANQGSEATYESGFVIDKFPISRPNLTFSTLTVSNMSPEDSSIYLCSVPGISKRAGPLSVLGRDYGYTFGSGTRLTVV.

The V and J genes are TRBV7-2 and TRBJ1-1; D call uncertain. The CDR3 has 15 residues. The ends were cut back, 0 bases at V and 0 bases at J, with 8 bases in the middle. Looked up from germline, CDR1 is SGHTA and CDR2 is FQGNSA. CDR3 sequence (DNA): TGTGCCAGCAGCTTAGCGGCACGGATGAACACTGAAGCTTTCTTT. It specifies CASSLAARMNTEAFF.

The V and J genes are TRBV21-1 and TRBJ2-1; no DNA check was done on the table's D call, TRBD2. TRBV21-1 represents a pseudogene. This CDR3 contains 15 residues. The CDR3: CASSKNAERDNEQFF. The CDR3 nucleotides read TGTGCCAGCAGCAAAAATGCCGAGAGGGACAATGAGCAGTTCTTC.

As for this clonotype: The junction differs from germline at one of its ends, possibly a read error. The gene calls are TRBV2 and TRBJ1-2, with D possibly matching TRBD1 (6 bases). The V gene's germline CDR1 is SNHLY and CDR2 FYNNEI. The length of the CDR3 is 16 residues. CDR3 residues: CASRRTPLTGNYGYIF. As DNA, the CDR3 is TGTGCCAGCAGAAGAACCCCCCTAACAGGGAACTATGGCTACATCTTC.

This clonotype was picked up a small number of times. The chain recombines TRBV5-4 with TRBJ2-1; maybe TRBD2 (6 bases). The CDR3 consists of 14 residues. V lost 4 bases, J lost 1 base, and 9 bases lay in between. In germline, CDR1 is SGHNT, CDR2 YYREEE (reference sequence). The CDR3 DNA follows: TGTGCCAGCAGCACGGAGGGGTCCTACAATGAGCAGTTCTTC. Amino acid sequence: CASSTEGSYNEQFF.

The gene calls are TRBV4-1 and TRBJ2-3; D not resolved. The germline gives CDR1 MGHRA, CDR2 YSYEKL. CDR3 size: 13 residues. V was cut by 2 bases and J by 11 bases, with 14 bases left in between. CDR3 bases: TGCGCCAGCAGCCAAAGGGAAATGTGGAAGCAGTATTTT. This translates into CASSQREMWKQYF.

This clonotype was detected a few times. The chain is built from TRBV27 and TRBJ2-7; 7 nucleotides agree with TRBD1. The junction had 5 bases not matched to a gene; V was cut back by 2 bases and J by 1 base. Germline values: CDR1 MNHEY, CDR2 SMNVEV (reference sequence). The CDR3 spans 15 residues. CDR3 sequence (DNA): TGTGCCAGCAGTTTAGACAGGGCGCATTCCTACGAGCAGTACTTC. Translating it yields CASSLDRAHSYEQYF.

A single count supports this clonotype. The V gene is TRBV20-1, the J gene TRBJ1-1; TRBD1 matches 7 bases. V was clipped by 2 bases and J by 7 bases; unmatched bases: 13. This CDR3 comprises 15 residues. Germline V gene lookup returns CDR1 DFQATT and CDR2 SNEGSKA (reference sequence). CDR3 DNA sequence: TGCAGTGCTAGATCCGGAACAGGGGTAGCCTTTGAAGCTTTCTTT. Translating gives CSARSGTGVAFEAFF.

V usage is TRBV4-2 and J usage is TRBJ2-7; TRBD2 agrees at 9 bases. From germline, CDR1 is LGHNA and CDR2 YNFKEQ. This CDR3 spans 17 amino acids. V gave up 0 bases and J gave up 3 bases; unmatched junction bases: 9. As DNA, the CDR3 is TGTGCCAGCAGCCAAGATTTGTTAGCGGGAGATGACTACGAGCAGTACTTC. Residues: CASSQDLLAGDDYEQYF.

This clonotype was counted between two and nine times. The chain employs TRBV20-1 and TRBJ2-7; no firm D call. The germline CDR1 and CDR2 sequences are DFQATT and SNEGSKA (reference sequence). V was clipped by 3 bases and J by 0 bases, with 12 bases between them. CDR3 length: 14 residues. CDR3 bases: TGCAGTGCTAGCAGGACCTTCAGCTCCTACGAGCAGTACTTC. It encodes CSASRTFSSYEQYF.